The next 13 T cell receptor beta chains were all read from a single sample in a study of blood T cell repertoires in COVID-19. Here immunoSEQ multiplex PCR was the method, and the copy in TCRdb shows in-frame clones only, minus some. The data contain roughly 260,000 clones, approximately 90% of them seen just once; the ten biggest clones take up roughly 3.7%. Sequencing was performed on peripheral blood. The receptors originated from a woman between 40 and 50 years old with acute or convalescent COVID-19.

The chain links TRBV19 to TRBJ2-5, with 7 bases matching TRBD2. V shed 6 bases, J shed 2 bases, and the junction held 3 bases outside the gene matches. Germline CDR1 is LNHDA and CDR2 is SQIVND (reference sequence). This CDR3 comprises 13 residues. The CDR3 region has the DNA TGTGCCAGTAGGGGGCGGGGGCAAGAGACCCAGTACTTC. This translates into CASRGRGQETQYF.

The chain links TRBV7-9 to TRBJ1-3, with D possibly being TRBD1 (6 bases). The V and J ends lost 5 bases and 3 bases respectively, with 14 bases between them. Germline V gene lookup returns CDR1 SEHNR and CDR2 FQNEAQ (reference sequence). This CDR3 is built from 15 residues. CDR3 loop: CASSPYRVDGNTIYF. Written as DNA, the CDR3 is TGTGCCAGCAGCCCGTACAGGGTGGATGGAAACACCATATATTTT.

The chain employs TRBV7-2 and TRBJ2-3, with 12 bases matching TRBD2. Germline V gives CDR1 SGHTA, CDR2 FQGNSA. The CDR3 has 16 residues. After removal of 5 bases from V and 5 bases from J, the junction contained 8 bases not matched to a gene. The chain's CDR3 is CASSATLAGGRDTQYF. The CDR3 nucleotides read TGTGCCAGCAGCGCCACACTAGCGGGGGGAAGAGATACGCAGTATTTT. Using reference TRBV7-2 and TRBJ2-3 for the parts outside the CDR3, the full variable domain is GAGVSQSPSNKVTEKGKDVELRCDPISGHTALYWYRQSLGQGLEFLIYFQGNSAPDKSGLPSDRFSAERTGGSVSTLTIQRTQQEDSAVYLCASSATLAGGRDTQYFGPGTRLTVL.

With respect to this clone: In the same sample, other DNA sequences code for this CDR3. The chain is built from TRBV9 and TRBJ1-1; D not certain. The CDR3 length is 14 residues. Trimming removed 0 bases from V and 4 bases from J, with 10 bases in between. Germline assignment: CDR1 SGDLS and CDR2 YYNGEE. DNA of the CDR3: TGTGCCAGCAGCGTAGAAGGGAGGGCCACTGAAGCTTTCTTT. Protein product: CASSVEGRATEAFF.

The rearrangement links TRBV4-1 to TRBJ1-5; D remains ambiguous. Germline V gene lookup returns CDR1 MGHRA and CDR2 YSYEKL. The length of the CDR3 is 14 residues. Trimming removed 1 base at V and 5 bases at J, with 9 bases between. The chain's CDR3 is CASSQVTAHQPQHF. The CDR3 region has the DNA TGCGCCAGCAGCCAAGTCACAGCTCATCAGCCCCAGCATTTT.

The rearrangement uses TRBV3-1 (or the pseudogene TRBV3-2) and TRBJ2-3, with D tentatively TRBD2 (5 bases). Per the germline V gene, CDR1 is LGHDT and CDR2 is YNNKEL (reference sequence). The CDR3 sequence is 16 residues long. V dropped 3 bases and J dropped 2 bases, with 15 bases sitting between them. The CDR3 spells CASSHGAGGLTDTQYF. CDR3 bases: TGTGCCAGCAGCCATGGAGCAGGAGGTCTCACAGATACGCAGTATTTT.

V gene TRBV10-2 combines with J gene TRBJ2-1; no firm D call. Germline CDR1 WSHSY, CDR2 SAAADI. V gave up 1 base and J gave up 7 bases, with 2 bases separating them. This CDR3 region has 11 residues. The CDR3 region is CASSELNEQFF. DNA for the CDR3: TGCGCCAGCAGTGAGTTAAATGAGCAGTTCTTC.

V and J are TRBV9 and TRBJ2-3, with D possibly being TRBD1 (6 bases). Trimming pared 0 bases from V and 2 bases from J, leaving 10 bases between. Germline loops: CDR1 SGDLS, CDR2 YYNGEE. The CDR3 covers 15 residues. The chain's CDR3 is CASSVAWTVTDTQYF. CDR3 bases: TGTGCCAGCAGCGTAGCCTGGACAGTCACAGATACGCAGTATTTT.

The chain carries TRBV2 and TRBJ2-7; 10 bases are a match to TRBD1. The CDR3 is made up of 14 amino acids. Germline values: CDR1 SNHLY, CDR2 FYNNEI. V lost 8 bases to trimming and J lost 3 bases; unmatched junction nucleotides: 7. DNA for the CDR3: TGTGCCAGCCAAAATGACAGGGGGCTCTACGAGCAGTACGTC. It is translated as CASQNDRGLYEQYV.

The chain employs TRBV7-2 and TRBJ1-5; TRBD1 might be the D (5 bases). Germline V gene lookup returns CDR1 SGHTA and CDR2 FQGNSA. The CDR3 loop spans 15 amino acids. V dropped 5 bases and J dropped 6 bases, with 17 bases sitting between them. CDR3 amino acids: CASSNQGYGGQPQHF. CDR3 bases: TGTGCCAGCAGCAACCAGGGATACGGGGGTCAGCCCCAGCATTTT.

This clone was observed a single time. The chain links TRBV19 to TRBJ1-6; tentative D call: TRBD1 (6 bases). This CDR3 contains 13 residues. The germline V gene has CDR1 LNHDA and CDR2 SQIVND (reference sequence). V was cut by 2 bases and J by 7 bases, with 6 bases left in between. CDR3 sequence reads: CASSIRGNSPLHF. CDR3 in DNA: TGTGCCAGTAGTATAAGGGGGAATTCACCCCTCCACTTT.

The chain carries TRBV6-6 and TRBJ2-1; perhaps TRBD2 as D (5 bases). The germline V gene has CDR1 MNHNY and CDR2 SVGAGI (reference sequence). The germline V and J ends were trimmed by 5 bases and 4 bases, with 24 bases remaining between them. The CDR3 covers 18 residues. This chain's CDR3 is CASSPNPVDYPMYNEQFF. The CDR3 nucleotides read TGTGCCAGCAGTCCTAACCCTGTTGACTACCCAATGTACAATGAGCAGTTCTTC.

This sequence joins TRBV2 and TRBJ1-6; TRBD1 agrees at 9 bases. V was clipped by 6 bases and J by 10 bases; unmatched bases: 10. This CDR3 is 15 amino acids long. Germline V gene lookup returns CDR1 SNHLY and CDR2 FYNNEI. The DNA for the CDR3 is TGTGCCAGCAGCTCGGACAGGGGAGAGGGATCACCCCTCCACTTT. Its protein is CASSSDRGEGSPLHF.